This TCR beta chain derives from a study of blood T cell repertoires in COVID-19. About the study: Collection of acute and convalescent COVID-19 samples took place in the United States, Italy and Spain. The cDNA or gDNA used as material had been derived from T cells, B-cell-depleted T cells, or PBMCs.

CDR1 is LGHNA, CDR2 YSLEER, per germline. Trimming shortened V by 0 bases and J by 10 bases, and 16 bases separated the two germline ends. This CDR3 spans 15 amino acids. Per the study methods: Reference gene primer amplification gave nucleated cell count estimates. Here immunoSEQ multiplex PCR was the method, and the copy in TCRdb shows in-frame clones only, minus some. V, J and clone size reflect that table, while D and trimming were determined from the DNA. This table has 25,000 to 35,000 clones, about nine tenths appearing once. The J gene is TRBJ2-1, the V gene TRBV4-3; maybe TRBD1 (5 bases). Specimen: peripheral blood. This TCR came from a human donor with active COVID-19. The donor label of this sample is uncertain. CDR3 residues: CASSQDPGQGYEQFF. The CDR3 DNA sequence: TGCGCCAGCAGCCAAGATCCAGGGCAGGGCTACGAGCAGTTCTTC.